This T cell receptor (beta chain) derives from a study of T cells after yellow fever vaccination. TCRdb reprocessed the 5' RACE reads with MiXCR, giving one entry per CDR3 protein. The repertoire holds 120,000 to 150,000 distinct CDR3 sequences, with roughly 8% as singletons. Study-wide results and limits: FACS-sorted repertoires could contain abundant clonotypes contaminating from the bulk population.

Germline CDR1 reads MDHEN; CDR2 reads SYDVKM. V lost 6 bases and J lost 5, with 22 bases in between. The length of the CDR3 is 16 residues. This clonotype was picked up many times. What it binds is unknown. The rearrangement links TRBV28 to TRBJ1-1, with D maybe TRBD1 (6 bases). The sequence derives from a man aged 25 to 40 who received the YFV17D yellow fever vaccine. This specimen was CD4+ T cells sorted from PBMCs, taken 5 days after the yellow fever booster vaccination. The CDR3 DNA is TGTGCCAGCAGCCCCCGAACAGGGACCGTGGGTACTGAAGCTTTCTTT. Encoded protein: CASSPRTGTVGTEAFF.